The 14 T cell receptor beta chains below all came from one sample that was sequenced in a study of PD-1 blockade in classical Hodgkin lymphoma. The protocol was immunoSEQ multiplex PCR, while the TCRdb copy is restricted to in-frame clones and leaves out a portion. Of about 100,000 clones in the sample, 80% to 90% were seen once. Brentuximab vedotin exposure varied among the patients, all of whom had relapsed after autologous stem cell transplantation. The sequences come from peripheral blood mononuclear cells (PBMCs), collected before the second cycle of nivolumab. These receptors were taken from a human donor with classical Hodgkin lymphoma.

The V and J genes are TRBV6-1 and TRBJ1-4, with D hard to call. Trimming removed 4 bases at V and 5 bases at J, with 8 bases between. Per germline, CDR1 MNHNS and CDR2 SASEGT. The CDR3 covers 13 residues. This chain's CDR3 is CASSAQENEKLFF. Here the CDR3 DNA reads TGTGCCAGCAGTGCGCAGGAAAATGAAAAACTGTTTTTT.

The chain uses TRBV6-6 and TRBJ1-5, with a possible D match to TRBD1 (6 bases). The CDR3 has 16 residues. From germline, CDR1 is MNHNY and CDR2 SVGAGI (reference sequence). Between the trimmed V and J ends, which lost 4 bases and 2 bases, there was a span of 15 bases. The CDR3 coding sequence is TGTGCCAGCAGTTCGCCACAGGGAGAAGGCAATCAGCCCCAGCATTTT. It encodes CASSSPQGEGNQPQHF.

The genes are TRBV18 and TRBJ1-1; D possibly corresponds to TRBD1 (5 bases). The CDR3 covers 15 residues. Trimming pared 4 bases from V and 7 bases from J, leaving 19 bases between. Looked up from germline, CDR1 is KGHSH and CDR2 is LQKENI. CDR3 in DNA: TGTGCCAGCTCACAAACCTGGGGGGGACGGGATGAAGCTTTCTTT. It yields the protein CASSQTWGGRDEAFF.

The CDR3 coding sequence is TGTGCTAGTGGCACGGGCCGGGAGGCAGATACGCAGTATTTT. Translated: CASGTGREADTQYF. V and J are TRBV12-5 and TRBJ2-3; 7 bases fit TRBD2. CDR1 is LGHNT and CDR2 is FRNRAP in the germline V gene. The CDR3 loop spans 14 amino acids. J lost 4 bases, V lost 6 bases, and 7 bases had no gene match.

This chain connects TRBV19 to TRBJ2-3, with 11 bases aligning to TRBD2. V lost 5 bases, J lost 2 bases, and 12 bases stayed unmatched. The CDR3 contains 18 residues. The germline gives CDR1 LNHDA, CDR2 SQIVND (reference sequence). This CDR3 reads CASSFPGLAETNTDTQYF. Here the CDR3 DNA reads TGTGCCAGTAGTTTTCCGGGACTAGCGGAGACGAACACAGATACGCAGTATTTT.

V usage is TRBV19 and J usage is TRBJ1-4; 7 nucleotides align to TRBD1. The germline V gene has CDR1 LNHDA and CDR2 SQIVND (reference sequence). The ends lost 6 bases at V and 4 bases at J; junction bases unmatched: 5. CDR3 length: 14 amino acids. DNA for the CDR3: TGTGCCAGTAGGCGGGACAGCATTAATGAAAAACTGTTTTTT. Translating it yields CASRRDSINEKLFF.

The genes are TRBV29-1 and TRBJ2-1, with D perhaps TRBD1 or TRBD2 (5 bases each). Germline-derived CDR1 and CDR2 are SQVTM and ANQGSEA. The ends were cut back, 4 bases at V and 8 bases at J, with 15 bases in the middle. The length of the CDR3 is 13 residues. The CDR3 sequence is CSVGTMGVHEQFF. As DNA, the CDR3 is TGCAGCGTTGGGACAATGGGGGTACATGAGCAGTTCTTC.

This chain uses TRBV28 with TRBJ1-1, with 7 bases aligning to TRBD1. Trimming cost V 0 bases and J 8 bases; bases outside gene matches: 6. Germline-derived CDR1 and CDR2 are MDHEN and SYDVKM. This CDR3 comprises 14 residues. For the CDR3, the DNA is TGTGCCAGCAGTTTATGGGCCAGGGGGAACGAAGCTTTCTTT. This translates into CASSLWARGNEAFF.

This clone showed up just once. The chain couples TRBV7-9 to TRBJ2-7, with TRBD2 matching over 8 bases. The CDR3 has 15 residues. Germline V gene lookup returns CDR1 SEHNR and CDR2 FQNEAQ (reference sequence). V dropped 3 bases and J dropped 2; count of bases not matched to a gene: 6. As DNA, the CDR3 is TGTGCCAGCAGCTTCTACGGGAGGGACCCCTACGAGCAGTACTTC. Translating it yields CASSFYGRDPYEQYF.

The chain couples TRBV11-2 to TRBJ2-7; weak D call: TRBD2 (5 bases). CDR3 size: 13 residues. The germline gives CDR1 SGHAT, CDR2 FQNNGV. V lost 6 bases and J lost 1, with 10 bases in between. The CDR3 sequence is CASSWTESYEQYF. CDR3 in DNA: TGTGCCAGCAGTTGGACTGAGTCCTACGAGCAGTACTTC.

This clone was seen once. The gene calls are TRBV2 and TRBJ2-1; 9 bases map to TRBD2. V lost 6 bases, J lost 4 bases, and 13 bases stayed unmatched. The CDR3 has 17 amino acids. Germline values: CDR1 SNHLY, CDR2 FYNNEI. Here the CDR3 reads CASSGFEASGMYNEQFF. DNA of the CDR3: TGTGCCAGCAGCGGCTTCGAGGCTAGCGGGATGTACAATGAGCAGTTCTTC.

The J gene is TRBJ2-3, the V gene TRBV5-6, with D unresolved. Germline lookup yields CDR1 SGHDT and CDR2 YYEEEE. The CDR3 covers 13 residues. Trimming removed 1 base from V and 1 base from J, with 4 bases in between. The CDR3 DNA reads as TGTGCCAGCAGCTTGCCTGGCACAGATACGCAGTATTTT. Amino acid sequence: CASSLPGTDTQYF.

CDR3 sequence: CASSGQGNSNYGYTF. CDR3 sequence (DNA): TGTGCCAGCAGTGGACAGGGGAACTCGAACTATGGCTACACCTTC. This rearrangement joins TRBV6-1 to TRBJ1-2; 8 nucleotides match TRBD1. The CDR3 is made up of 15 amino acids. V shed 4 bases and J 2 bases; nucleotides not matched to a gene: 6. Germline V lookup: CDR1 MNHNS, CDR2 SASEGT.

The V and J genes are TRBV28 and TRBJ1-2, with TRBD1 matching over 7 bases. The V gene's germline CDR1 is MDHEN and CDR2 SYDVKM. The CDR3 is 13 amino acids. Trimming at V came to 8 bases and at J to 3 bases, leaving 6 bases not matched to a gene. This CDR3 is CASGGGLDYGYTF. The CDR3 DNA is TGTGCCAGCGGAGGGGGCCTGGACTATGGCTACACCTTC.